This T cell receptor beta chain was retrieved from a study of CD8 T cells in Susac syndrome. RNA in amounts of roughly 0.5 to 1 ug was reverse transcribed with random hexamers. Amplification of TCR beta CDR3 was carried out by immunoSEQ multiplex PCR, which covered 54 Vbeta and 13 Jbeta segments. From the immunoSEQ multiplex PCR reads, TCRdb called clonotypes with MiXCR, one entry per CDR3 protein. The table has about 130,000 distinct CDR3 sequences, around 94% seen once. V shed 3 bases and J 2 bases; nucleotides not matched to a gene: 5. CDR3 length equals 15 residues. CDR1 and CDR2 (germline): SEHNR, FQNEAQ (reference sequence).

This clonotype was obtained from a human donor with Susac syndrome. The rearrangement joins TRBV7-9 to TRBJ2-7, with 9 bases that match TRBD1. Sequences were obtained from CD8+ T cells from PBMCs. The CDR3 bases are TGTGCCAGCAGCTTCCGGGACAGGGAACCCTACGAGCAGTACTTC. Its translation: CASSFRDREPYEQYF.